The next 32 T cell receptor beta chains were all read from a single sample in a study of Tregs in tolerant kidney transplant recipients. This table comes from immunoSEQ multiplex PCR, and its TCRdb copy is limited to in-frame clones, with some not included. Its table lists about 11,000 clones. The nonmyeloablative bone marrow transplants came from related graft donors, with transient mixed chimerism. Sequenced material: CD8+ T cells from blood (PBMCs), taken 24 months after the transplant. The receptors derive from a human patient who received a combined kidney and bone marrow transplant. Some T cells may have come from the graft donor.

About this clone itself: The CDR3 is cut off 3 residues early in the read; its end comes from the germline J gene. V is TRBV19 and J is TRBJ2-3; D may be TRBD2 (7 bases). The CDR3 is 21 amino acids. Trimming left V 2 bases short and J 1 base short, with 28 bases between. CDR1 is LNHDA and CDR2 is SQIVND in the germline V gene (reference sequence). The CDR3 spells CASSITGGGLEAVWGTDTQYF. CDR3 bases read: TGTGCCAGTAGTATAACGGGGGGCGGGTTAGAGGCGGTTTGGGGCACAGATACG.

Note on this clone: The read finishes 3 residues shy of the CDR3 end, and the germline J gene is used to complete it. This chain links TRBV6-1 with TRBJ1-1; D is possibly TRBD1 (5 bases). Trimming removed 4 bases from V and 1 base from J, with 10 bases in between. The CDR3 is 14 amino acids. Germline CDR1 reads MNHNS; CDR2 reads SASEGT. The sequenced CDR3 bases are TGTGCCAGCAGTGGGGACTTGACGAACACTGAA. Amino acid sequence: CASSGDLTNTE. The entire CDR3 is CASSGDLTNTEAFF.

As to this clone: The read falls 3 residues short of the CDR3 end, and the missing part is taken from the germline J gene. The chain has TRBV6-1 and TRBJ2-3; TRBD2 is a possible D gene (5 bases). CDR1 is MNHNS and CDR2 is SASEGT in the germline V gene. The CDR3 spans 17 residues. Trimming took off 2 bases at V and 1 base at J, with 16 bases between the two ends. The CDR3 bases that were read are TGTGCCAGCAGTGAAAGGTACCCAGACTATGGCACAGATACG. Translated, it gives CASSERYPDYGTDT. The whole CDR3 reads CASSERYPDYGTDTQYF.

Remarks on this clone: From the germline J gene comes the end of the CDR3, since the read stops 3 residues before it. The gene calls are TRBV7-8 and TRBJ2-5; weak D call: TRBD2 (6 bases). This CDR3 has 11 amino acids. From germline, CDR1 is SGHVS and CDR2 FQNEAQ. Deletions cut 6 bases from V and 7 bases from J, with 9 bases between. CDR3 sequence reads: CASRIGGTQYF. The covered CDR3 bases are TGTGCCAGCAGAATCGGGGGGACC.

Comment on this clone: The read ends 3 residues before the CDR3 terminus; that terminus is restored from the germline J gene. The chain is built from TRBV2 and TRBJ2-3, with TRBD2 matching over 9 bases. In germline, CDR1 is SNHLY, CDR2 FYNNEI. V was pared by 4 bases and J by 0 bases, with 5 bases of the junction left unmatched. This CDR3 comprises 16 residues. The CDR3 DNA, read in part, is TGTGCCAGCAGTGGAGGACTAGCGCTTAGCACAGATACG. Protein product: CASSGGLALSTDT. The complete CDR3 reads CASSGGLALSTDTQYF.

Concerning this clone itself: The read ends 3 residues shy of where the CDR3 ends; the end is completed using the germline J gene. The chain couples TRBV5-1 to TRBJ2-7; D remains unclear. This CDR3 contains 15 residues. CDR1 and CDR2 from the germline V gene are SGHRS and YFSETQ. Trimming stripped 4 bases from V and 2 bases from J, with 16 bases between. This CDR3 is CASSLQTGSTYEQYF. The part of the CDR3 DNA that was read is TGCGCCAGCAGCCTACAAACCGGGTCTACCTACGAG. The complete variable domain, with remaining parts taken from reference TRBV5-1 and TRBJ2-7, reads KAGVTQTPRYLIKTRGQQVTLSCSPISGHRSVSWYQQTPGQGLQFLFEYFSETQRNKGNFPGRFSGRQFSNSRSEMNVSTLELGDSALYLCASSLQTGSTYEQYFGPGTRLTVT.

Concerning this clone itself: The CDR3 goes on 3 residues after the read ends, and that part is filled in from the germline J gene. J is TRBJ2-7 and V is TRBV29-1, with TRBD1 as a possible D gene (6 bases). This CDR3 comprises 12 residues. Per germline, CDR1 SQVTM and CDR2 ANQGSEA. V lost 3 bases and J 3 bases, leaving 9 bases between the germline ends. The sequenced part of the CDR3 DNA is TGCAGCGTTGAGGACAGAGACTACGAG. Translation gives CSVEDRDYE. The whole CDR3 protein is CSVEDRDYEQYF.

In regard to this clone: The read halts 3 residues ahead of the CDR3 end, with the missing end drawn from the germline J gene. This chain uses TRBV19 with TRBJ2-7; 9 nucleotides agree with TRBD2. CDR1 is LNHDA, CDR2 SQIVND, per germline (reference sequence). Trimming took 11 bases from V and 2 from J; bases not matched to a gene: 13. This CDR3 has 15 residues. The sequenced part of the CDR3 DNA is TGTGCCGTTGCGCCCGGAGCGGGAGGCGCCTACGAG. Translation: CAVAPGAGGAYE. The full CDR3 reads CAVAPGAGGAYEQYF.

Remarks on this clone: The CDR3 goes on 3 residues after the read ends, and that part is filled in from the germline J gene. The rearrangement links TRBV12-3 or TRBV12-4 to TRBJ2-1, with TRBD2 matching 9 bases. The CDR3 is made up of 18 amino acids. The ends lost 4 bases at V and 6 bases at J; junction bases unmatched: 16. The CDR3 region is CASSSRLAGEGPGNEQFF. The CDR3 bases that were read are TGTGCCAGCAGTTCCCGGTTAGCGGGGGAGGGCCCGGGCAATGAG.

As regards this clone: The sequence runs out 3 residues before the end of the CDR3; the remainder is reconstructed from the germline J gene. The chain uses TRBV29-1 and TRBJ2-1; 8 bases agree with TRBD2. Germline V gene lookup returns CDR1 SQVTM and CDR2 ANQGSEA. With V trimmed by 4 bases and J by 7 bases, 6 bases remained unmatched. There are 13 residues in the CDR3. CDR3 loop: CSVGLAGENEQFF. The DNA read from the CDR3 is TGCAGCGTTGGGCTAGCGGGCGAGAATGAG.

About this clone: A read error may account for a junction end that differs from germline. The read is 3 residues too short to cover the CDR3 end, so that end is filled in from the germline J gene. The J gene is TRBJ1-4, the V gene TRBV4-2; D may be TRBD1 (6 bases). The CDR3 covers 16 residues. Germline V lookup: CDR1 LGHNA, CDR2 YNFKEQ. The CDR3 bases that were read are TGCGCCAGCAGCCAAGATCCTGGAGGGGGGGATGAAAAA. Protein product: CASSQDPGGGDEK. The entire CDR3 protein reads CASSQDPGGGDEKLFF.

About this clone: With the read ending 3 residues before the CDR3 end, the germline J gene is used to fill in that end. The chain uses TRBV10-1 and TRBJ2-1; the match to TRBD1 covers 9 bases. From germline, CDR1 is WNHNN and CDR2 SYGVQD (reference sequence). The CDR3 runs to 14 residues. The V gene end was trimmed by 2 bases and the J gene end by 6 bases; junction bases not matched to a gene: 2. CDR3 DNA (partial): TGCGCCAGCAGTGAGGACAGGGGGGGCAATGAG. This sequence encodes CASSEDRGGNE. The full CDR3 protein reads CASSEDRGGNEQFF.

Concerning this clone: The read terminates 3 residues ahead of where the CDR3 ends, so the germline J gene completes it. The chain is built from TRBV7-9 and TRBJ2-7; 7 nucleotides agree with TRBD1. The CDR3 totals 13 residues. CDR1 SEHNR and CDR2 FQNEAQ come from the germline V gene (reference sequence). V dropped 3 bases and J dropped 4; count of bases not matched to a gene: 3. The part of the CDR3 DNA that was read is TGTGCCAGCAGCTTTGGGACAGCTTACGAG. Amino acid sequence: CASSFGTAYE. The complete CDR3 sequence is CASSFGTAYEQYF.

Points on this clone: Read data end 3 residues before the CDR3 end; the end is taken from the germline J gene. V and J are TRBV2 and TRBJ2-7; D remains unclear. Germline CDR1 and CDR2: SNHLY and FYNNEI. Trimming stripped 0 bases from V and 2 bases from J, with 5 bases between. The CDR3 loop spans 13 amino acids. The CDR3 is CASSEAYAYEQYF. CDR3 DNA, as far as it was read: TGTGCCAGCAGTGAAGCCTATGCCTACGAG.

With respect to this clone: The CDR3 is cut off 3 residues early in the read; its end comes from the germline J gene. The chain employs TRBV19 and TRBJ2-7, with a tentative D call TRBD2 (7 bases). V was cut by 6 bases and J by 5 bases, with 20 bases left in between. Germline V CDR1 and CDR2: LNHDA, SQIVND (reference sequence). The CDR3 loop spans 15 amino acids. The CDR3: CASSSRGGTTHEQYF. Partial CDR3 DNA: TGTGCCAGTAGCTCAAGGGGGGGGACAACCCACGAG. Supplemented by reference TRBV19 and TRBJ2-7, the full variable domain reads DGGITQSPKYLFRKEGQNVTLSCEQNLNHDAMYWYRQDPGQGLRLIYYSQIVNDFQKGDIAEGYSVSREKKESFPLTVTSAQKNPTAFYLCASSSRGGTTHEQYFGPGTRLTVT.

A note on this clone: The read terminates 3 residues before the CDR3 end, so the remaining end is supplied by the germline J gene. The chain employs TRBV19 and TRBJ1-5; D is possibly TRBD1 (6 bases). Trimming removed 6 bases from V and 7 bases from J, with 10 bases in between. The CDR3 covers 12 residues. CDR1 is LNHDA and CDR2 is SQIVND in the germline V gene (reference sequence). The CDR3 region is CASRTGIQPQHF. Incomplete CDR3 DNA: TGTGCCAGTAGAACAGGGATACAGCCC.

Turning to this clone: The read halts 3 residues ahead of the CDR3 end, with the missing end drawn from the germline J gene. The genes are TRBV19 and TRBJ2-3; 15 positions agree with TRBD2. The CDR3 consists of 17 residues. V was clipped by 5 bases and J by 6 bases; unmatched bases: 9. CDR1 LNHDA and CDR2 SQIVND come from the germline V gene (reference sequence). CDR3 bases read: TGTGCCAGTAGTGACCGGACTAGCGGGAGGGACATGGATACG. Its protein is CASSDRTSGRDMDT. The entire CDR3 reads CASSDRTSGRDMDTQYF.

Turning to this clone: The missing CDR3 end, 3 residues past where the read stops, is filled in from the germline J gene. The chain uses TRBV4-1 and TRBJ2-4; D not resolved. Per germline, CDR1 MGHRA and CDR2 YSYEKL. This CDR3 is 12 amino acids long. Deletions cut 0 bases from V and 8 bases from J, with 5 bases between. The CDR3: CASSQDSYIQYF. The CDR3 bases that were read are TGCGCCAGCAGCCAAGATTCGTACATT.

Regarding this clone: From the germline J gene comes the end of the CDR3, since the read stops 3 residues before it. The genes are TRBV5-6 and TRBJ2-7; TRBD1 aligns across 7 bases. Per the germline V gene, CDR1 is SGHDT and CDR2 is YYEEEE. This CDR3 region has 14 residues. With 4 bases clipped from V and 3 bases from J, the junction kept 7 bases outside the gene matches. The CDR3 sequence: CASSPGDSNYEQYF. Incomplete CDR3 DNA: TGTGCCAGCAGCCCTGGGGACAGCAACTACGAG. The full variable domain, rest sourced from reference TRBV5-6 and TRBJ2-7, is DAGVTQSPTHLIKTRGQQVTLRCSPKSGHDTVSWYQQALGQGPQFIFQYYEEEERQRGNFPDRFSGHQFPNYSSELNVNALLLGDSALYLCASSPGDSNYEQYFGPGTRLTVT.

Concerning this clone: The sequenced fragment ends 3 residues before the CDR3 boundary, so the rest is inferred from the germline J gene. The chain joins TRBV4-2 to TRBJ2-3; TRBD2 agrees at 7 bases. The CDR3 runs 15 residues. Trimming took 0 bases from V and 2 from J; bases not matched to a gene: 2. Per the germline V gene, CDR1 is LGHNA and CDR2 is YNFKEQ. The CDR3 bases that were read are TGTGCCAGCAGCCAAGACCTAGCGGACACAGATACG. Translating gives CASSQDLADTDT. The CDR3 reads in full as CASSQDLADTDTQYF.

Remarks on this clone: The read halts 3 residues ahead of the CDR3 end, with the missing end drawn from the germline J gene. This rearrangement joins TRBV30 to TRBJ1-1, with D hard to call. The CDR3 runs to 10 residues. The germline V gene has CDR1 GTSNPN and CDR2 SVGIG (reference sequence). The CDR3 is CAWTQQEAFF. CDR3 bases read: TGTGCCTGGACACAGCAAGAA.

As to this clone: The CDR3 is cut off 3 residues early in the read; its end comes from the germline J gene. V usage is TRBV13 and J usage is TRBJ1-6; D perhaps matches TRBD1 (5 bases). Deletions cut 5 bases from V and 5 bases from J, with 10 bases between. The CDR3 has 14 amino acids. Germline CDR1 PRHDT, CDR2 FYEKMQ (reference sequence). The CDR3 DNA, read in part, is TGTGCCAGCAGCCGACAGATAGATAATTCACCC. Protein sequence: CASSRQIDNSP. The CDR3, in full, reads CASSRQIDNSPLHF.

With regard to this clone: Coverage ceases 3 residues before the CDR3 finishes, and the germline J gene fills in the end. The chain recombines TRBV6-2 or TRBV6-3 with TRBJ1-1; D gene unclear. CDR1 and CDR2 from the germline V gene are MNHEY and SVGEGT. V dropped 2 bases and J dropped 1 base, with 5 bases sitting between them. The CDR3 sequence is 13 residues long. CDR3 DNA, as far as it was read: TGTGCCAGCAGTTACCACAGGAACACTGAA. The encoded protein is CASSYHRNTE. The entire CDR3 protein is CASSYHRNTEAFF.

Note on this clone: The read ends 3 residues shy of where the CDR3 ends; the end is completed using the germline J gene. The chain uses TRBV6-2 or TRBV6-3 and TRBJ2-7; D is possibly TRBD1 (6 bases). This CDR3 has 16 residues. V was trimmed by 2 bases and J by 2 bases, leaving 16 bases between them. Germline V CDR1 and CDR2: MNHEY, SVGEGT. CDR3 loop: CASSYEQGTNPYEQYF. The CDR3 bases that were read are TGTGCCAGCAGTTACGAACAGGGCACGAACCCCTACGAG.

As concerns this clone: The CDR3 end falls 3 residues outside the read, so it is completed with the germline J gene. The chain has TRBV5-1 and TRBJ2-7; 8 positions agree with TRBD1. Unmatched junction bases numbered 13, after V lost 4 bases and J lost 4 bases. The CDR3 runs to 16 residues. Germline loops: CDR1 SGHRS, CDR2 YFSETQ. The CDR3 bases that were read are TGCGCCAGCAGCACCCGACAGGGGATCCAGGTATACGAG. Protein sequence: CASSTRQGIQVYE. The whole CDR3 protein is CASSTRQGIQVYEQYF.

About this clone itself: Read sequence stops 3 residues before the CDR3 end, and the germline J gene provides the missing end. This chain connects TRBV12-3 or TRBV12-4 to TRBJ2-3; the match to TRBD2 covers 10 bases. This CDR3 is 17 amino acids long. Unmatched junction bases numbered 19, after V lost 8 bases and J lost 8 bases. The covered CDR3 bases are TGTGCCAGCTATGGCGGCGCCGGGACTAGCGTTCTGGGTACG. Its protein is CASYGGAGTSVLGT. The whole CDR3 reads CASYGGAGTSVLGTQYF.

A word on this clone: The read halts 3 residues ahead of the CDR3 end, with the missing end drawn from the germline J gene. The rearrangement links TRBV2 to TRBJ2-5, with 8 bases that match TRBD1. The CDR3 is 15 amino acids. J was trimmed by 2 bases and V by 8 bases; bases with no gene match: 10. Per the germline V gene, CDR1 is SNHLY and CDR2 is FYNNEI. The CDR3 DNA, read in part, is TGTGCCAGCCGGGAGTTCCGGACAGGGCAAGAGACC. This sequence encodes CASREFRTGQET. The entire CDR3 protein is CASREFRTGQETQYF.

Points on this clone: The read ends 3 residues before the CDR3 terminus; that terminus is restored from the germline J gene. This rearrangement joins TRBV20-1 to TRBJ1-3; no clear D gene. The CDR3 has 14 amino acids. The germline CDR1 and CDR2 sequences are DFQATT and SNEGSKA (reference sequence). V lost 4 bases and J 1 base, leaving 11 bases between the germline ends. CDR3: CSATAQLSGNTIYF. The covered CDR3 bases are TGCAGTGCTACGGCACAGCTTTCTGGAAACACC.

Points on this clone: The read terminates 3 residues ahead of where the CDR3 ends, so the germline J gene completes it. The chain uses TRBV12-3 or TRBV12-4 and TRBJ1-1; possibly TRBD1 for D (6 bases). The CDR3 runs to 13 residues. V lost 6 bases and J lost 6, with 14 bases in between. The sequenced part of the CDR3 DNA is TGTGCCAGCAGGTCAGGGGAGTGGGCTGAA. Protein sequence: CASRSGEWAE. The complete CDR3 protein is CASRSGEWAEAFF.

As regards this clone: The read ends 3 residues before the CDR3 terminus; that terminus is restored from the germline J gene. This sequence joins TRBV11-2 and TRBJ2-7; D remains ambiguous. CDR1 is SGHAT, CDR2 FQNNGV, per germline. The CDR3 extends over 14 amino acids. Trimming stripped 0 bases from V and 4 bases from J, with 10 bases between. CDR3: CASSLDQVLYEQYF. The DNA read from the CDR3 is TGTGCCAGCAGCTTAGATCAGGTCCTATACGAG.

Points on this clone: Read coverage stops 3 residues before the CDR3 terminus; the germline J gene supplies the remainder. This chain uses TRBV24-1 with TRBJ2-7; D might be TRBD1 or TRBD2, each matching 5 bases. Germline V gene lookup returns CDR1 KGHDR and CDR2 SFDVKD. Trimming stripped 4 bases from V and 4 bases from J, with 19 bases between. The CDR3 runs to 16 residues. This CDR3 reads CATSDPMEDKPYEQYF. The CDR3 DNA, read in part, is TGTGCCACCAGTGACCCGATGGAGGACAAACCTTACGAG.

On this clone itself: The sequence runs out 3 residues before the end of the CDR3; the remainder is reconstructed from the germline J gene. V is TRBV20-1 and J is TRBJ2-2; no clear D gene. In germline, CDR1 is DFQATT, CDR2 SNEGSKA (reference sequence). The V end was cut by 2 bases, the J end by 8 bases, with 6 bases between. This CDR3 has 11 amino acids. CDR3 amino acids: CSARLLGELFF. The part of the CDR3 DNA that was read is TGCAGTGCTAGACTTCTGGGGGAG.